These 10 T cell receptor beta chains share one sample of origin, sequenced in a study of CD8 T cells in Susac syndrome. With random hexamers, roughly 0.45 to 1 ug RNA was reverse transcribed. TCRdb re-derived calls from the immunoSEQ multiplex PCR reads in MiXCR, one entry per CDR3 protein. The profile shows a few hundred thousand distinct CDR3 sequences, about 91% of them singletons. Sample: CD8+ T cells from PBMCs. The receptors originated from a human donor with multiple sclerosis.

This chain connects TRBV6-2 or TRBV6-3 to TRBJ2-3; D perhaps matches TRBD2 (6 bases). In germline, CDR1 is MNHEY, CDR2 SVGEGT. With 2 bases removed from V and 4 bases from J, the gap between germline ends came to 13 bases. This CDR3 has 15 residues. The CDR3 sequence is CASSYPGVAADTQYF. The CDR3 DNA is TGTGCCAGCAGTTACCCTGGGGTAGCGGCAGATACGCAGTATTTT.

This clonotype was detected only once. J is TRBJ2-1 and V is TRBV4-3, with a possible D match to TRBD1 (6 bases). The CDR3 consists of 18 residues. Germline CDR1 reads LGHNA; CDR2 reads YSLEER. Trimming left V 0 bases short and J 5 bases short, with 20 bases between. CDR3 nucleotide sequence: TGCGCCAGCAGCCAAGATAGTGGGCTTACAGGGCTTGACAATGAGCAGTTCTTC. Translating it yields CASSQDSGLTGLDNEQFF.

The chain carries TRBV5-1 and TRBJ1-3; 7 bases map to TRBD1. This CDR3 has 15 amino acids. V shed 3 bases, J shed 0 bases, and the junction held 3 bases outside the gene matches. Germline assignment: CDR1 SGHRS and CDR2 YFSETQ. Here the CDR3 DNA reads TGCGCCAGCAGCTCACAGGGGAGCTCTGGAAACACCATATATTTT. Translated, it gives CASSSQGSSGNTIYF.

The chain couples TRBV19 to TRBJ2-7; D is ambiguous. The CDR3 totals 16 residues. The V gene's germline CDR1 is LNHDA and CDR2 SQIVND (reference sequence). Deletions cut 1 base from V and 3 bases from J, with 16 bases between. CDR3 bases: TGTGCCAGTAGTATAGGTCTTGGACGGCTGAGCTACGAGCAGTACTTC. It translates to CASSIGLGRLSYEQYF. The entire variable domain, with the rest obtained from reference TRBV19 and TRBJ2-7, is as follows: DGGITQSPKYLFRKEGQNVTLSCEQNLNHDAMYWYRQDPGQGLRLIYYSQIVNDFQKGDIAEGYSVSREKKESFPLTVTSAQKNPTAFYLCASSIGLGRLSYEQYFGPGTRLTVT.

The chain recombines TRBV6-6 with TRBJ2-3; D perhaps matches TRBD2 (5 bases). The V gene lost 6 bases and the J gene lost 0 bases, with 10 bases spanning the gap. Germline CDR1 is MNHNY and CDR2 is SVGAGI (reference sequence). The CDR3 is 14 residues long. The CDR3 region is CASRFGVSTDTQYF. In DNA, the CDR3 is TGTGCCAGCAGGTTCGGGGTAAGCACAGATACGCAGTATTTT.

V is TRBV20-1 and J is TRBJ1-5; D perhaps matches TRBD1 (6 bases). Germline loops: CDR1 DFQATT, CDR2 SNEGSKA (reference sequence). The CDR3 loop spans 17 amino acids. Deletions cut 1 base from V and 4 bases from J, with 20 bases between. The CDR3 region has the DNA TGCAGTGCTAGAGGGAAATCCGGGACATTACATAATCAGCCCCAGCATTTT. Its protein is CSARGKSGTLHNQPQHF.

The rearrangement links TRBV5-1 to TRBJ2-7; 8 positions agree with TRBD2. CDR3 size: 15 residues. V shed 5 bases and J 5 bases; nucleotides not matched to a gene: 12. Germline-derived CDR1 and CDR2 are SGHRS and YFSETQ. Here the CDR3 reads CASSFGLASGDEQYF. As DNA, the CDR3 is TGCGCCAGCAGTTTTGGACTAGCATCAGGGGACGAGCAGTACTTC. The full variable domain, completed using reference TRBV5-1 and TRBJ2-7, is KAGVTQTPRYLIKTRGQQVTLSCSPISGHRSVSWYQQTPGQGLQFLFEYFSETQRNKGNFPGRFSGRQFSNSRSEMNVSTLELGDSALYLCASSFGLASGDEQYFGPGTRLTVT.

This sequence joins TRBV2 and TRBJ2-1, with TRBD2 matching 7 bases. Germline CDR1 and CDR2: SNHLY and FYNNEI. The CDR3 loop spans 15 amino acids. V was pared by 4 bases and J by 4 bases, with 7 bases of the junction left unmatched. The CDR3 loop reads CASSVKGGHYNEQFF. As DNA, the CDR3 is TGTGCCAGCAGTGTTAAGGGAGGGCATTACAATGAGCAGTTCTTC. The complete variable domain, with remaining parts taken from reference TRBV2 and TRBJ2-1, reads EPEVTQTPSHQVTQMGQEVILRCVPISNHLYFYWYRQILGQKVEFLVSFYNNEISEKSEIFDDQFSVERPDGSNFTLKIRSTKLEDSAMYFCASSVKGGHYNEQFFGPGTRLTVL.

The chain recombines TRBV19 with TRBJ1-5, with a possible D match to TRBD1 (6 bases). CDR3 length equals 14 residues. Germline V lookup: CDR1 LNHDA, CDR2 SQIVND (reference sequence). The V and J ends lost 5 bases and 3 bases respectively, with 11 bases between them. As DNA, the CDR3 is TGTGCCAGTAGTCTACAGGGTACCAATCAGCCCCAGCATTTT. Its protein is CASSLQGTNQPQHF.

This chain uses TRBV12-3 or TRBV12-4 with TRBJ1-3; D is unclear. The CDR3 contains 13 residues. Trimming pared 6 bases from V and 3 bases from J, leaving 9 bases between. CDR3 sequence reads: CASSGDGGNTIYF. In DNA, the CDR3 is TGTGCCAGCAGCGGAGATGGTGGAAACACCATATATTTT.